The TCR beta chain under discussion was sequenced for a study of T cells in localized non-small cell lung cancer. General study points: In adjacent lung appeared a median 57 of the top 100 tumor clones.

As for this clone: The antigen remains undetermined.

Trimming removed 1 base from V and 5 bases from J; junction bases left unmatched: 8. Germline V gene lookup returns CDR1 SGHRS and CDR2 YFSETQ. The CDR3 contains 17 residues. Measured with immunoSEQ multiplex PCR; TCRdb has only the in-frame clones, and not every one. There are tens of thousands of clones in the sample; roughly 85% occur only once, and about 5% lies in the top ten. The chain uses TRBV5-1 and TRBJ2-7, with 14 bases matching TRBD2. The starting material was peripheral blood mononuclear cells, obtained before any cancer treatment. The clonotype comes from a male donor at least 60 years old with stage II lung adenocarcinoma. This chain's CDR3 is CASSLPWTSGRSNEQYF. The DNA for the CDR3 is TGCGCCAGCAGCTTGCCTTGGACTAGCGGGAGGAGTAACGAGCAGTACTTC.